There are a few counts of the clone carrying this TCR beta chain. What it recognizes is unknown. The conserved closing phenylalanine or tryptophan is absent in this CDR3, likely reflecting a read error. This CDR3 spans 15 amino acids. The V and J ends lost 6 bases and 5 bases, in that order; junction bases with no gene match: 3. The V gene's germline CDR1 is MDHEN and CDR2 SYDVKM. This record belongs to a study of T-cell reconstitution after alpha-beta-depleted transplantation in children. The study, taken as a whole, reports: About two months after transplant, alpha-beta T cells reportedly came from several hundred expanded graft clones. One year post-transplant, T-cell counts and diversity were largely derived from T cells produced anew.

Unique molecular identifiers were built into the TCRbeta library. Using its own MiXCR run on the PCR reads, TCRdb lists one record per CDR3 protein. The sample lists approximately 430,000 distinct CDR3 sequences; 15% to 20% were seen once. Material: PBMCs, mostly from graft donor cells, obtained 360 days after TCRalphabeta/CD19-depleted stem cell transplant. The chain couples TRBV28 to TRBJ2-1, with 14 bases that match TRBD2. This clonotype was sampled from a boy in the first two years of life who had a stem cell transplant for Wiskott-Aldrich syndrome, so the T cells may come from the graft donor. CDR3 region: CASSRLAGGNNEQFL. CDR3 bases: TGTGCCAGCAGCCGACTAGCGGGGGGGAACAATGAGCAGTTCCTC.